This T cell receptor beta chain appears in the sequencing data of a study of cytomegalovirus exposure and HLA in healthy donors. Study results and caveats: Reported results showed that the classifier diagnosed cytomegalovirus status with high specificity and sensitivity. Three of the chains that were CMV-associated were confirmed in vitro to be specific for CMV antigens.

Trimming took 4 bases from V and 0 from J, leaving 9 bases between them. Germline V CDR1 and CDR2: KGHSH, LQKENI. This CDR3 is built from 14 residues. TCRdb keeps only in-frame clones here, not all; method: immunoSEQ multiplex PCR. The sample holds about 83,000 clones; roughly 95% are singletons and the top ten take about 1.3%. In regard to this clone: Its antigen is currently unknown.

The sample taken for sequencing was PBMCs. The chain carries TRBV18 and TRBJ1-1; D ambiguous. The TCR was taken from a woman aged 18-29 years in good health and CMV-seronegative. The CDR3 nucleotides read TGTGCCAGCTCACTTCGAGATATGAACACTGAAGCTTTCTTT. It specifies CASSLRDMNTEAFF.